These 7 T cell receptor beta chains were all obtained from the same sample, sequenced in a study of blood T cell repertoires in COVID-19. Using immunoSEQ multiplex PCR, the repertoire was profiled, and TCRdb retains in-frame clones only, with some absent. This repertoire shows more than 100,000 clones, about four fifths found once; its top ten account for 16%. The sequencing sample was made of peripheral blood. These receptor sequences come from a man aged 60 to 69 with active or convalescent COVID-19.

The chain carries TRBV19 and TRBJ2-7; D is uncertain. CDR1 and CDR2 from the germline V gene are LNHDA and SQIVND (reference sequence). V shed 1 base and J shed 1 base, with 5 bases lying between them. The length of the CDR3 is 13 residues. CDR3: CASSIGQSYEQYF. CDR3 DNA: TGTGCCAGTAGTATAGGCCAGTCCTACGAGCAGTACTTC.

This rearrangement joins TRBV2 to TRBJ1-1; maybe TRBD1 (6 bases). Germline lookup yields CDR1 SNHLY and CDR2 FYNNEI. This CDR3 has 14 residues. Trimming cost V 1 base and J 4 bases, with 10 bases left between them. DNA for the CDR3: TGTGCCAGCAGTGAAGTTCGAGGGGGCACTGAAGCTTTCTTT. This codes for CASSEVRGGTEAFF.

J is TRBJ1-3 and V is TRBV5-6, with D perhaps TRBD1 (5 bases). Germline V gene data show CDR1 as SGHDT and CDR2 as YYEEEE. Trimming pared 5 bases from V and 0 bases from J, leaving 12 bases between. The CDR3 consists of 15 residues. CDR3 in amino acids: CASRIAGLSGNTIYF. The CDR3 nucleotides read TGTGCCAGCAGGATAGCAGGGCTCTCTGGAAACACCATATATTTT.

The gene calls are TRBV20-1 and TRBJ1-1, with D unclear. The V gene's germline CDR1 is DFQATT and CDR2 SNEGSKA (reference sequence). The length of the CDR3 is 11 residues. V was pared by 3 bases and J by 5 bases, with 7 bases between. CDR3 in amino acids: CSASYQTEAFF. The CDR3 nucleotides read TGCAGTGCTAGTTACCAGACTGAAGCTTTCTTT.

This chain joins TRBV12-3 or TRBV12-4 and TRBJ1-2; D is unresolved. Trimming shortened V by 6 bases and J by 1 base, and 3 bases separated the two germline ends. CDR3 length equals 11 residues. The CDR3 here is CASSRNYGYTF. In DNA form, the CDR3 reads TGTGCCAGCAGCCGTAACTATGGCTACACCTTC.

The rearrangement uses TRBV11-2 and TRBJ2-7, with D perhaps TRBD1 (7 bases). Germline CDR1 reads SGHAT; CDR2 reads FQNNGV. The CDR3 is made up of 14 amino acids. Deletions cut 6 bases from V and 3 bases from J, with 15 bases between. The CDR3 loop reads CASRRPGGHYEQYF. The CDR3 region has the DNA TGTGCCAGCAGAAGACCAGGGGGGCACTACGAGCAGTACTTC. Variable domain in full (rest from reference TRBV11-2 and TRBJ2-7): EAGVAQSPRYKIIEKRQSVAFWCNPISGHATLYWYQQILGQGPKLLIQFQNNGVVDDSQLPKDRFSAERLKGVDSTLKIQPAKLEDSAVYLCASRRPGGHYEQYFGPGTRLTVT.

The chain links TRBV7-2 to TRBJ2-7, with TRBD1 as a possible D gene (6 bases). V was shortened by 5 bases and J by 5 bases, with 28 bases between the two germline ends. Looked up from germline, CDR1 is SGHTA and CDR2 is FQGNSA. The CDR3 length is 18 residues. CDR3: CASSPPRADSKGLNEQYF. The CDR3 DNA sequence: TGTGCCAGCAGCCCCCCCCGAGCGGACAGTAAGGGTTTAAACGAGCAGTACTTC.